The entry that follows covers one TCR beta chain sequence. Its target antigen remains unknown. Base qualities are missing; no much larger clone stands one base away. The entry originates in a study (dated by TCRdb to 2015 to 2017). About the full investigation: The study tested whether tumor-infiltrating Tregs in breast cancer are recruited from blood Tregs or converted in situ from other CD4+ T cell subsets. Findings and caveats that apply to the study as a whole: In terms of TCR gene usage, tumor memory CD4+ T cells clustered together with blood and lymph node memory CD4+ cells, as well as with lymph node naive CD4+ cells. The larger-cohort validation was restricted to a single TCR beta V-J rearrangement rather than whole repertoires. Tumor-infiltrating Treg TCR alpha and beta sequences overlapped most with tumor naive CD4+ T cells, then with blood naive CD4+ T cells.

The CDR3 covers 14 residues, taking in both the cysteine and the phenylalanine. Of the read, only the CDR3 DNA is kept; its 42 bases are in frame from base 1. According to the germline V gene, CDR1 reads LGHNA and CDR2 reads YSLEER. V is reduced by 4 bases and J by 1 base, leaving a spacing of 10 bases between them. To purify naive CD4+ T cells, the Miltenyi Naive CD4+ T Cell Isolation kit was used, and CD25 microbeads served to deplete Tregs. Tregs, naive and memory CD4+ T cells from tumor, blood and ipsilateral draining lymph nodes of 5 or 6 breast cancer patients underwent full-length TCR alpha and beta sequencing. Tumor tissue, along with lymph nodes from ipsilateral axillary dissection, was perfused with PBS, minced, and then digested using collagenase I and hyaluronidase. FACS confirmed that the sorted cell populations were more than 90% pure. Full-length TCR variable regions were amplified by 5' RACE PCR using constant-region reverse primers, and then by semi-nested PCR using Nested Universal Primer A. Using the ReliaPrep RNA Cell Miniprep System, total RNA was extracted, and the SMARTer RACE 5'/3' Kit was then used to reverse transcribe the RNA into 5'RACE-ready cDNA. An Illumina MiSeq was used to sequence the full-length TCR alpha and beta libraries, which had been barcoded with multiplex adaptors. On the study's bioinformatics: Sequencing data were pooled across the five patients for each of nine subset-tissue groups and compared by unsupervised clustering of TCR gene usage. The Morisita-Horn index was used to calculate repertoire similarity, with shared sequences weighted according to their contribution to each repertoire. The public reads were run again by TCRdb, first through fastp at Q25 and then through MiXCR, and only productive beta chains were kept. CDR3 protein duplicates are merged, each entry listing the most common genes and DNA. The V and J calls reflect TCRdb's pipeline rather than the authors' work. For this sample there are about 61,000 distinct CDR3 sequences; 25% to 30% appear just once. The ten most abundant clones make up about 2.3% of the sample.

The source is a female donor with breast cancer. Material for sequencing was tumor-infiltrating naive CD4+ T cells sorted from the breast tumor. The cell subset or site label, as the study defines it: naive CD4+ T cells, CD4+CD45RA+CD25-. Recombination connected TRBV4-3 to TRBJ1-1; TRBD1 is possibly the D segment (5 matching bases). The CDR3 protein sequence reads: CASSRKGSNTEAFF. The DNA sequence is given as TGCGCCAGCAGCCGCAAGGGGTCGAACACTGAAGCTTTCTTT.